The 21 T cell receptor beta chains presented below share a single source sample, sequenced in a study of neoadjuvant anti-PD-1 for oral cavity cancer (TCRdb year 2021). Preparation of the library involved the immunoSEQ multiplex PCR assay. Drawn from immuneACCESS, this table holds only the in-frame rearrangements with V and J called that TCRdb kept. Clones are partly lost; checked studies trace under half to an unresolved V gene and leave the rest unexplained. This sample has more than 5,500 clones in its table, and approximately 47% of those were observed once. About a quarter of the sample belongs to the ten largest clones. This sample's time point label indicates: before neoadjuvant nivolumab. The sample here was tumor tissue, taken before nivolumab (anti-PD-1) treatment. The receptors were gathered from a person between 35 and 79 years old with oral cavity squamous cell carcinoma.

The CDR3: CASSLEVGRPEAFF. The CDR3 DNA follows: TGTGCCAGCAGTTTAGAAGTGGGTCGCCCTGAAGCTTTCTTT. This chain joins TRBV27 and TRBJ1-1; D remains unclear. With 2 bases removed from V and 6 bases from J, the gap between germline ends came to 13 bases. Germline V CDR1 and CDR2: MNHEY, SMNVEV (reference sequence). The CDR3 runs to 14 residues.

This clone has more than one count but fewer than ten. The chain combines TRBV7-2 with TRBJ1-1; D unresolved. This CDR3 has 12 amino acids. V was clipped by 7 bases and J by 1 base, with 7 bases between them. Germline V lookup: CDR1 SGHTA, CDR2 FQGNSA. The CDR3 protein is CASKITNTEAFF. CDR3 in DNA: TGTGCCAGCAAAATTACGAACACTGAAGCTTTCTTT. The complete variable domain, with remaining parts taken from reference TRBV7-2 and TRBJ1-1, reads GAGVSQSPSNKVTEKGKDVELRCDPISGHTALYWYRQSLGQGLEFLIYFQGNSAPDKSGLPSDRFSAERTGGSVSTLTIQRTQQEDSAVYLCASKITNTEAFFGQGTRLTVV.

This chain links TRBV11-3 with TRBJ2-1, with D hard to call. Germline-derived CDR1 and CDR2 are SGHNT and YENEEA. The CDR3 has 13 amino acids. The ends were cut back, 0 bases at V and 9 bases at J, with 9 bases in the middle. CDR3 residues: CASSLDRLGEQFF. CDR3 sequence (DNA): TGTGCCAGCAGCTTAGACCGCTTGGGTGAGCAGTTCTTC.

This chain connects TRBV28 to TRBJ2-2; tentative D call: TRBD1 (6 bases). This CDR3 region has 15 residues. The V gene lost 9 bases and the J gene lost 3 bases, with 17 bases spanning the gap. The germline gives CDR1 MDHEN, CDR2 SYDVKM. In DNA form, the CDR3 reads TGTGCCAGTCTTGATGGGGGCAGGGACACCGGGGAGCTGTTTTTT. This sequence encodes CASLDGGRDTGELFF.

The chain combines TRBV5-1 with TRBJ1-4; D remains ambiguous. In germline, CDR1 is SGHRS, CDR2 YFSETQ. The ends were cut back, 1 base at V and 2 bases at J, with 6 bases in the middle. This CDR3 contains 14 residues. CDR3 amino acids: CASSLYSTNEKLFF. The CDR3 coding sequence is TGCGCCAGCAGCTTGTACAGCACTAATGAAAAACTGTTTTTT.

The chain is built from TRBV27 and TRBJ2-5; D possibly matches TRBD1 or TRBD2 (6 bases each). With 4 bases removed from V and 5 bases from J, the gap between germline ends came to 17 bases. This CDR3 is built from 15 residues. Germline V gives CDR1 MNHEY, CDR2 SMNVEV (reference sequence). The CDR3 DNA sequence: TGTGCCAGCAGTTCCGAGGAAGGGGGGCAGGAGACCCAGTACTTC. Protein product: CASSSEEGGQETQYF.

This clone has only one observation. The chain uses TRBV4-2 and TRBJ1-4, with no clear D. The V gene lost 1 base and the J gene lost 7 bases, with 19 bases spanning the gap. Germline CDR1 is LGHNA and CDR2 is YNFKEQ. The CDR3 extends over 17 amino acids. The CDR3 loop is CASSQGESGGRFEKLFF. Here the CDR3 DNA reads TGTGCCAGCAGCCAAGGGGAGTCCGGAGGAAGGTTTGAAAAACTGTTTTTT.

The J gene is TRBJ1-2, the V gene TRBV6-6, with D possibly being TRBD1 (6 bases). V was trimmed by 5 bases and J by 8 bases, leaving 15 bases between them. Germline assignment: CDR1 MNHNY and CDR2 SVGAGI (reference sequence). The CDR3 contains 13 residues. The CDR3 is CASSDLTGGGYTF. CDR3 coding DNA: TGTGCCAGCAGTGACTTGACAGGTGGAGGCTACACCTTC.

The chain links TRBV9 to TRBJ1-1; 7 bases are shared with TRBD1. The CDR3 consists of 13 residues. With V trimmed by 3 bases and J by 7 bases, 6 bases remained unmatched. Germline values: CDR1 SGDLS, CDR2 YYNGEE. This chain's CDR3 is CASSAGGLGEAFF. The CDR3 DNA reads as TGTGCCAGCAGCGCAGGGGGGTTGGGTGAAGCTTTCTTT.

This clone was seen only a few times. The chain recombines TRBV7-9 with TRBJ1-2; 8 bases map to TRBD1. There are 15 residues in the CDR3. The trim removed 5 bases at V and 5 bases at J, leaving 10 bases unmatched. CDR1 is SEHNR, CDR2 FQNEAQ, per germline (reference sequence). Written as DNA, the CDR3 is TGTGCCAGCAGCCCCCGACAGGGGAGAGGGTATGGCTACACCTTC. Its translation is CASSPRQGRGYGYTF.

The chain recombines TRBV6-1 with TRBJ1-6, with a tentative D call TRBD1 (5 bases). In germline, CDR1 is MNHNS, CDR2 SASEGT. V dropped 6 bases and J dropped 8 bases, with 11 bases sitting between them. CDR3 length equals 13 residues. Written as DNA, the CDR3 is TGTGCCAGCAGACGGGGGAATGATTCACCCCTCCACTTT. This encodes CASRRGNDSPLHF.

The chain is built from TRBV15 and TRBJ2-3, with D maybe TRBD1 (6 bases). Germline V gives CDR1 LNHNV, CDR2 YYDKDF (reference sequence). The CDR3 totals 20 residues. The germline V and J ends were trimmed by 0 bases and 5 bases, with 27 bases remaining between them. CDR3 residues: CATSRDRGQGGSALEDTQYF. CDR3 nucleotides: TGTGCCACCAGCAGAGATAGGGGACAAGGCGGATCTGCCTTAGAAGATACGCAGTATTTT.

This chain uses TRBV19 with TRBJ2-7, with a possible D match to TRBD2 (6 bases). Trimming took 4 bases from V and 6 from J, leaving 10 bases between them. Germline V CDR1 and CDR2: LNHDA, SQIVND (reference sequence). The CDR3 covers 12 residues. The CDR3: CASSTGEGEQYF. The CDR3 DNA is TGTGCCAGTAGTACGGGAGAAGGCGAGCAGTACTTC. The full variable domain, in which reference TRBV19 and TRBJ2-7 provide the parts outside the CDR3, is DGGITQSPKYLFRKEGQNVTLSCEQNLNHDAMYWYRQDPGQGLRLIYYSQIVNDFQKGDIAEGYSVSREKKESFPLTVTSAQKNPTAFYLCASSTGEGEQYFGPGTRLTVT.

This clone was observed a few times. This chain connects TRBV2 to TRBJ1-6; 9 nucleotides match TRBD1. The ends lost 3 bases at V and 4 bases at J; junction bases unmatched: 1. Germline V lookup: CDR1 SNHLY, CDR2 FYNNEI. The CDR3 is 15 amino acids. As DNA, the CDR3 is TGTGCCAGCAGTGATGGGACAGGGTATAATTCACCCCTCCACTTT. Protein: CASSDGTGYNSPLHF.

This clone was observed a single time. V is TRBV7-2 and J is TRBJ1-1; D ambiguous. Trimming removed 1 base from V and 4 bases from J, with 10 bases in between. This CDR3 is 14 amino acids long. CDR1 SGHTA and CDR2 FQGNSA come from the germline V gene. DNA for the CDR3: TGTGCCAGCAGCTTAGGGCGGGGAGCCACTGAAGCTTTCTTT. Translation gives CASSLGRGATEAFF.

The chain employs TRBV28 and TRBJ1-4, with 10 nucleotides matching TRBD1. V was pared by 4 bases and J by 2 bases, with 1 base of the junction left unmatched. Germline V gives CDR1 MDHEN, CDR2 SYDVKM. The CDR3 extends over 15 amino acids. The CDR3 loop reads CASSSGQGTNEKLFF. The CDR3 nucleotides are TGTGCCAGCAGTTCGGGACAGGGGACTAATGAAAAACTGTTTTTT.

The genes are TRBV30 and TRBJ1-2; D unclear. Trimming stripped 0 bases from V and 0 bases from J, with 11 bases between. The CDR3 length is 15 residues. Germline loops: CDR1 GTSNPN, CDR2 SVGIG (reference sequence). The DNA of the CDR3 is TGTGCCTGGAGTGTACCCGGCGCTGCTAACTATGGCTACACCTTC. Residues: CAWSVPGAANYGYTF.

The chain uses TRBV5-6 and TRBJ2-2, with D unclear. Trimming took off 2 bases at V and 6 bases at J, with 8 bases between the two ends. Looked up from germline, CDR1 is SGHDT and CDR2 is YYEEEE. The CDR3 is made up of 13 amino acids. The chain's CDR3 is CASSFQGAGELFF. The CDR3 DNA reads as TGTGCCAGCAGCTTCCAAGGTGCCGGGGAGCTGTTTTTT.

V is TRBV10-3 and J is TRBJ2-5; 10 bases fit TRBD1. The CDR3 sequence is 15 residues long. Germline assignment: CDR1 ENHRY and CDR2 SYGVKD. J gave up 2 bases and V 5 bases, and 5 bases lay outside the gene matches. DNA of the CDR3: TGTGCCATCAGTATTTCGGACAGGGGGCAAGAGACCCAGTACTTC. Amino acids: CAISISDRGQETQYF.

This clone was observed a handful of times. The J gene is TRBJ1-1, the V gene TRBV27, with D maybe TRBD1 (5 bases). V lost 5 bases to trimming and J lost 11 bases, with 18 bases between them. Germline CDR1 reads MNHEY; CDR2 reads SMNVEV (reference sequence). The CDR3 spans 13 residues. The CDR3 bases are TGTGCCAGCAGTAGACCCGGGACCGTGTCGGCTTTCTTT. It specifies CASSRPGTVSAFF.

The chain has TRBV7-9 and TRBJ2-7; TRBD1 agrees at 7 bases. The V and J ends lost 5 bases and 6 bases, in that order; junction bases with no gene match: 4. CDR3 length: 12 residues. Germline V gene sequence: CDR1 SEHNR, CDR2 FQNEAQ (reference sequence). In DNA, the CDR3 is TGTGCCAGCAGCGGGACAGTGGGCGAGCAGTACTTC. This encodes CASSGTVGEQYF.